This paragraph covers one T cell receptor beta chain sequence. RNA amounts of roughly 0.45 to 1 ug underwent reverse transcription with random hexamers. TCRdb passed the immunoSEQ multiplex PCR reads through MiXCR, listing each CDR3 protein once. The sample includes approximately 79,000 distinct CDR3 sequences, approximately 95% of them seen just once. This specimen comes from a study of CD8 T cells in Susac syndrome. The trim removed 8 bases at V and 1 base at J, leaving 9 bases unmatched. This CDR3 comprises 17 residues. Germline lookup yields CDR1 WNHNN and CDR2 SYGVQD (reference sequence). This chain uses TRBV10-1 with TRBJ2-3; 13 nucleotides align to TRBD2. Sequencing was done on a sample of CD8+ T cells from PBMCs. The receptor was derived from a human donor with Susac syndrome. The CDR3 loop reads CASSGTSGTAGTDTQYF. The DNA of the CDR3 is TGCGCCAGCTCCGGGACTAGCGGGACCGCAGGCACAGATACGCAGTATTTT.